The T cell receptor (beta chain) described here comes from a study of human T cells and chemical hapten exposure. One entry per CDR3 protein, called by TCRdb with MiXCR from the 5' RACE reads. The sample shows tens of thousands of distinct CDR3 sequences, roughly 7.7% of them seen only once. The CDR3 runs to 12 residues. Per germline, CDR1 DFQATT and CDR2 SNEGSKA (reference sequence). Trimming stripped 6 bases from V and 8 bases from J, with 14 bases between. RNA extraction used unfractionated whole blood as the source of total RNA. V is TRBV20-1 and J is TRBJ1-5; D unresolved. The TCR originated in a male donor in good health. CDR3 coding DNA: TGCAGTGCCAAGGCTGGGCCTGAGCCCCAGCATTTT. Translating it yields CSAKAGPEPQHF.